The TCR beta chain under discussion was sequenced for a study of T-cell reconstitution after alpha-beta-depleted transplantation in children. The CDR3 runs 14 residues. V lost 6 bases to trimming and J lost 6 bases; unmatched junction nucleotides: 8. Germline V gene data show CDR1 as SGHAT and CDR2 as FQNNGV. General study findings and limits: Counts and diversity of T cells one year after transplant came mostly from newly produced T cells. About two months after transplant, alpha-beta T cells reportedly came from several hundred expanded graft clones. Elevated TCRbeta diversity at day 60 was traced, in some patients, to surviving recipient T cells and thymic progenitors.

As for this clonotype: Its antigen is unidentified.

The TCRbeta library was prepared with unique molecular identifiers. TCRdb reprocessed the PCR reads via MiXCR and lists one record per CDR3 protein. Of approximately 130,000 distinct CDR3 sequences in the sample, about 9.5% were seen once. The J gene is TRBJ2-1, the V gene TRBV11-2; 7 nucleotides line up with TRBD1. The TCR originated in a girl under two years old who had a stem cell transplant for combined immunodeficiency, so the T cells may come from the graft donor. The material was PBMCs, mostly from graft donor cells, obtained 180 days after TCRalphabeta/CD19-depleted stem cell transplant. CDR3: CASSSDRVLNEQFF. The CDR3 region has the DNA TGTGCCAGCAGTTCTGACAGGGTCCTCAATGAGCAGTTCTTC.